These 18 T cell receptor beta chains were sequenced from one sample in a study of shared clonotypes between healthy human individuals. Using immunoSEQ multiplex PCR, the repertoire was profiled, and TCRdb retains in-frame clones only, with some absent. The table includes a few million clones, approximately 94% detected once. Sequenced material: naive CD4+ T cells sorted from blood. This sample's subset: CD45RA+ positively selected. The receptors were sampled from a man aged 18-30 years in good health.

The DNA for the CDR3 is TGCGCCAGCAGCTTGGTGGGGGCCAACCAAGAGACCCAGTACTTC. The encoded protein is CASSLVGANQETQYF. The gene calls are TRBV5-1 and TRBJ2-5; a weak D match, TRBD1 (6 bases). The V gene lost 0 bases and the J gene lost 0 bases, with 9 bases spanning the gap. This CDR3 spans 15 amino acids. Per the germline V gene, CDR1 is SGHRS and CDR2 is YFSETQ.

The genes are TRBV6-5 and TRBJ2-7; D may be TRBD1 (5 bases). Deletions cut 4 bases from V and 2 bases from J, with 15 bases between. The CDR3 is 15 residues long. Germline values: CDR1 MNHEY, CDR2 SVGAGI. The CDR3 nucleotides read TGTGCCAGCAGTTCGCAGGGTGTTGTGACCTACGAGCAGTACTTC. Protein: CASSSQGVVTYEQYF.

The CDR3 DNA reads as TGTGCCAGCAGCCAAGATCGGGGGGGTCACTATGGCTACACCTTC. Its translation is CASSQDRGGHYGYTF. This rearrangement joins TRBV4-2 to TRBJ1-2; D perhaps matches TRBD1 (5 bases). Germline loops: CDR1 LGHNA, CDR2 YNFKEQ. The CDR3 contains 15 residues. With 0 bases removed from V and 3 bases from J, the gap between germline ends came to 11 bases.

The V call is TRBV4-1, the J call TRBJ2-2, with D unclear. V was trimmed by 1 base and J by 5 bases, leaving 11 bases between them. The V gene's germline CDR1 is MGHRA and CDR2 YSYEKL. The CDR3 is made up of 15 amino acids. The CDR3 DNA sequence: TGCGCCAGCAGCCAAGCTGACTTAACTACCGGGGAGCTGTTTTTT. Encoded protein: CASSQADLTTGELFF.

V and J are TRBV4-3 and TRBJ2-3; 10 positions match TRBD2. This CDR3 is built from 17 residues. CDR1 is LGHNA and CDR2 is YSLEER in the germline V gene. V was pared by 0 bases and J by 4 bases, with 7 bases of the junction left unmatched. The CDR3, as DNA: TGCGCCAGCAGCCAAGATCTAGTAGCGGGAGGACCAGATACGCAGTATTTT. Its protein product is CASSQDLVAGGPDTQYF.

The chain recombines TRBV28 with TRBJ2-7, with no clear D. V was pared by 8 bases and J by 6 bases, with 14 bases between. This CDR3 has 12 amino acids. Germline V gene data show CDR1 as MDHEN and CDR2 as SYDVKM. The CDR3 DNA follows: TGTGCCAGCGGCCTGCTGTTGGGCGAGCAGTACTTC. It encodes CASGLLLGEQYF.

The gene calls are TRBV5-1 and TRBJ2-5; 7 positions agree with TRBD2. Judging by the DNA end, TRBJ2-7 fits better; the J call may be wrong. Per the germline V gene, CDR1 is SGHRS and CDR2 is YFSETQ. The CDR3 has 14 amino acids. The CDR3 loop reads CASSLELASYEQYF. Written as DNA, the CDR3 is TGCGCCAGCAGCTTGGAACTAGCGTCCTACGAGCAGTACTTC.

V and J are TRBV10-3 and TRBJ1-2; D remains ambiguous. The CDR3 has 12 amino acids. Per the germline V gene, CDR1 is ENHRY and CDR2 is SYGVKD. The ends were cut back, 0 bases at V and 8 bases at J, with 7 bases in the middle. The CDR3 DNA reads as TGTGCCATCAGTGAGTCCGAAGGGGGCTACACCTTC. Its protein is CAISESEGGYTF.

This clone is a singleton in its sample. The J gene is TRBJ1-2, the V gene TRBV7-2, with a tentative D call TRBD1 (5 bases). This CDR3 is built from 13 residues. Germline lookup yields CDR1 SGHTA and CDR2 FQGNSA. Between the trimmed V and J ends, which lost 6 bases and 6 bases, there was a span of 14 bases. CDR3 region: CASSPTETHGYTF. The CDR3 region has the DNA TGTGCCAGCAGTCCGACAGAGACTCATGGCTACACCTTC.

The CDR3 region has the DNA TGCGCCAGCAGCTTAACTAGCGGGGGGGCCGCAGATACGCAGTATTTT. Amino acid sequence: CASSLTSGGAADTQYF. V usage is TRBV5-1 and J usage is TRBJ2-3, with 13 positions matching TRBD2. The CDR3 extends over 16 amino acids. CDR1 and CDR2 from the germline V gene are SGHRS and YFSETQ. V was pared by 2 bases and J by 4 bases, with 4 bases of the junction left unmatched.

This chain joins TRBV4-1 and TRBJ2-3; TRBD1 aligns across 8 bases. CDR1 is MGHRA and CDR2 is YSYEKL in the germline V gene. The J segment lost 4 bases and the V segment lost 5 bases, leaving 8 bases of the junction unmatched. CDR3 size: 15 residues. This CDR3 is CASSKRTGQADTQYF. CDR3 nucleotide sequence: TGCGCCAGCAGCAAAAGGACAGGGCAGGCAGATACGCAGTATTTT.

With regard to this clone: The same CDR3 can be traced to other DNA sequences in this sample. This chain links TRBV25-1 with TRBJ2-7; a weak D match, TRBD1 (5 bases). The ends were cut back, 3 bases at V and 3 bases at J, with 15 bases in the middle. This CDR3 has 15 amino acids. Germline V CDR1 and CDR2: MGHDK, SYGVNS. The CDR3 sequence: CASSDSGIRHYEQYF. Written as DNA, the CDR3 is TGTGCCAGCAGTGATTCAGGGATTCGGCACTACGAGCAGTACTTC.

In its sample, this clone was seen once. The V and J genes are TRBV5-1 and TRBJ2-7; 10 nucleotides line up with TRBD1. V dropped 5 bases and J dropped 6; count of bases not matched to a gene: 8. Germline CDR1 SGHRS, CDR2 YFSETQ. The CDR3 runs to 14 residues. The CDR3: CASRATGGSFEQYF. In nucleotides, the CDR3 is TGCGCCAGCAGGGCGACAGGGGGCTCGTTCGAGCAGTACTTC.

The rearrangement links TRBV29-1 to TRBJ2-7, with D possibly called TRBD1 or TRBD2 (5 bases each). This CDR3 region has 14 residues. Deletions cut 8 bases from V and 1 base from J, with 18 bases between. CDR1 is SQVTM and CDR2 is ANQGSEA in the germline V gene. Here the CDR3 reads CSFRTGGSSYEQYF. For the CDR3, the DNA is TGCAGCTTCAGAACAGGAGGATCGTCCTACGAGCAGTACTTC.

V usage is TRBV2 and J usage is TRBJ1-1, with a tentative D call TRBD1 (5 bases). V shed 5 bases and J shed 1 base, with 14 bases lying between them. Germline loops: CDR1 SNHLY, CDR2 FYNNEI. This CDR3 has 15 residues. CDR3 DNA sequence: TGTGCCAGCAGTTCCCGGCAGGGAGGGAACACTGAAGCTTTCTTT. As protein: CASSSRQGGNTEAFF.

This clone has only a few counts. The chain joins TRBV4-3 to TRBJ1-6; no firm D call. The CDR3 spans 15 residues. The V gene's germline CDR1 is LGHNA and CDR2 YSLEER. The germline V and J ends were trimmed by 2 bases and 0 bases, with 5 bases remaining between them. The CDR3 sequence: CASSQTSSYNSPLHF. The CDR3 region has the DNA TGCGCCAGCAGCCAAACGAGCTCCTATAATTCACCCCTCCACTTT.

This clone showed up just once. Other DNA variants within this sample encode the same CDR3. V usage is TRBV27 and J usage is TRBJ1-2; tentatively, D is TRBD1 (6 bases). V was clipped by 6 bases and J by 2 bases, with 10 bases between them. CDR3 size: 13 residues. Germline loops: CDR1 MNHEY, CDR2 SMNVEV (reference sequence). CDR3 coding DNA: TGTGCCAGCAGCTACAGGGTGAACTATGGCTACACCTTC. Protein sequence: CASSYRVNYGYTF.

Comments on this clone: The same CDR3 also results from other DNA sequences found in this sample. V is TRBV5-1 and J is TRBJ2-2, with D tentatively TRBD2 (6 bases). Germline-derived CDR1 and CDR2 are SGHRS and YFSETQ. The V end was cut by 0 bases, the J end by 2 bases, with 8 bases between. There are 15 residues in the CDR3. CDR3 residues: CASSLGTKNTGELFF. The CDR3 DNA is TGCGCCAGCAGCTTGGGGACTAAAAACACCGGGGAGCTGTTTTTT.